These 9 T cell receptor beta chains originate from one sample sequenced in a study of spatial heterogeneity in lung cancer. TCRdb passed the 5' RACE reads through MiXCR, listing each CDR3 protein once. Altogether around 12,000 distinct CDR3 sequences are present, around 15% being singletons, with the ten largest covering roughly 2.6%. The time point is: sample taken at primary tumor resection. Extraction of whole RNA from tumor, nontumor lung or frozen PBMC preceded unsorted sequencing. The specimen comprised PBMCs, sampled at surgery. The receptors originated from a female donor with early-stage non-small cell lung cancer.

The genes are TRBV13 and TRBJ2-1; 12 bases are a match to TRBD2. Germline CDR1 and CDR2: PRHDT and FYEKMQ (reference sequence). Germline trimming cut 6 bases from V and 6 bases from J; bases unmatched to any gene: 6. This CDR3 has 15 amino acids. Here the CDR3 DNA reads TGTGCCAGCAGTCCGACTAGCGGGGGAATCAATGAGCAGTTCTTC. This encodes CASSPTSGGINEQFF.

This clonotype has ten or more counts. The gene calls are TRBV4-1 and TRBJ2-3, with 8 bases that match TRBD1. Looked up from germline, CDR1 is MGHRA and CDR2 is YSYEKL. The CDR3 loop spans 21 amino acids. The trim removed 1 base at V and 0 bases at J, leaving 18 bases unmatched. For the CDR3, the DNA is TGCGCCAGCAGCCAAGTAGAGAATCCCAGGGGGCTGGGTCTAAGCACAGATACGCAGTATTTT. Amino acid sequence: CASSQVENPRGLGLSTDTQYF.

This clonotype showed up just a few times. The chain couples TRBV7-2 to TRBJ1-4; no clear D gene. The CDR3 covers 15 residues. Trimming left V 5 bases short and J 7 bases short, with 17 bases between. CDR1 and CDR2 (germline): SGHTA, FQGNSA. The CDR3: CASSPRSGFGEKLFF. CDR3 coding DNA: TGTGCCAGCAGCCCGAGGTCGGGGTTCGGTGAAAAACTGTTTTTT.

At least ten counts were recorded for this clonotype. The CDR3 coding sequence is TGTGCCAGCTCAGGGGACCGCTATAATTCACCCCTCCACTTT. Protein: CASSGDRYNSPLHF. The chain recombines TRBV18 with TRBJ1-6; the D gene is possibly TRBD1 (5 bases). Germline-derived CDR1 and CDR2 are KGHSH and LQKENI. V was trimmed by 5 bases and J by 3 bases, leaving 8 bases between them. This CDR3 comprises 14 residues.

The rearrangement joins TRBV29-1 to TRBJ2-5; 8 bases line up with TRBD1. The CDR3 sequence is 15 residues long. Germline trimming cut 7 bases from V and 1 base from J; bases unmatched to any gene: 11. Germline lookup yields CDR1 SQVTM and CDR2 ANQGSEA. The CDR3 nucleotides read TGCAGCGGCATATCGACAGGGGATGTCCAAGAGACCCAGTACTTC. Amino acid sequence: CSGISTGDVQETQYF.

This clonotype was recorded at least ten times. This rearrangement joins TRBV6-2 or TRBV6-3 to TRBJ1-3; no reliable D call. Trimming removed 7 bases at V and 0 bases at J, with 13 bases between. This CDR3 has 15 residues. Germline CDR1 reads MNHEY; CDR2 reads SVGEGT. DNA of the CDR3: TGTGCCAGCAATTCAGCGAGTAGCTCTGGAAACACCATATATTTT. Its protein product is CASNSASSSGNTIYF.

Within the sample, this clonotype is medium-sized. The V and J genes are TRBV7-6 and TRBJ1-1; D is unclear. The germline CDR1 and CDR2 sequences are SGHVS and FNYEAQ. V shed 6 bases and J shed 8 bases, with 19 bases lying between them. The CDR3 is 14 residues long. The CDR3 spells CASSKSTTMGEAFF. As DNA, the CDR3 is TGTGCCAGCAGTAAAAGTACTACAATGGGGGAAGCTTTCTTT.

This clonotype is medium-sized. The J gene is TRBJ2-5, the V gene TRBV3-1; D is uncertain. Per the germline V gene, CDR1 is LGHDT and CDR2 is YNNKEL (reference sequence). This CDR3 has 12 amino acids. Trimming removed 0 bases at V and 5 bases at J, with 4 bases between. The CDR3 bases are TGTGCCAGCAGCCAAGATTTGGAGACCCAGTACTTC. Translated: CASSQDLETQYF.

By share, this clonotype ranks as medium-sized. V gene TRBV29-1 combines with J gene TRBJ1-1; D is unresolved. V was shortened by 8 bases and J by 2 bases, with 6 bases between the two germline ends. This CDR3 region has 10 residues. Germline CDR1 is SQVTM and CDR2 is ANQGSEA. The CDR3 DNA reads TGCAGCACAGTTAACACTGAAGCTTTCTTT. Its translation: CSTVNTEAFF.